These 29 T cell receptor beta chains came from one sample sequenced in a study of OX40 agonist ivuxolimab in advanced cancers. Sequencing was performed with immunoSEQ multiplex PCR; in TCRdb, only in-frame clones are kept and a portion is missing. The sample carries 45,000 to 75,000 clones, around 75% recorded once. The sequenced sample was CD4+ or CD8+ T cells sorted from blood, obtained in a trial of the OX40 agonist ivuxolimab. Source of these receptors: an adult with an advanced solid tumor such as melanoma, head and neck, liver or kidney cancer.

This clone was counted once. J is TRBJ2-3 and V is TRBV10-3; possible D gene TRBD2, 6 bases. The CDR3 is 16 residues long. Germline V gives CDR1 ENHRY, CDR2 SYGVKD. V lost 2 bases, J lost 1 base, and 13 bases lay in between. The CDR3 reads CAISEDGRGRTDTQYF. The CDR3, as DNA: TGTGCCATCAGTGAGGACGGGCGGGGACGCACAGATACGCAGTATTTT.

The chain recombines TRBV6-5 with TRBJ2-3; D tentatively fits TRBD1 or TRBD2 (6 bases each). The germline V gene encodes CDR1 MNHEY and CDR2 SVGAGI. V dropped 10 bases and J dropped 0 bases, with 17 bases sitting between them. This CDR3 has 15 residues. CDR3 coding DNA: TGTGCCACCCGGGAAAGGGGGGCTAGCACAGATACGCAGTATTTT. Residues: CATRERGASTDTQYF.

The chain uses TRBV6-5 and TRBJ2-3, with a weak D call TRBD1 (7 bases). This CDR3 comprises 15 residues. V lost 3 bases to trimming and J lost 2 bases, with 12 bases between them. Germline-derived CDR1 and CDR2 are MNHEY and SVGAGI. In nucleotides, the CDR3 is TGTGCCAGCAGTTATTCAGGGGGGTACACAGATACGCAGTATTTT. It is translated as CASSYSGGYTDTQYF.

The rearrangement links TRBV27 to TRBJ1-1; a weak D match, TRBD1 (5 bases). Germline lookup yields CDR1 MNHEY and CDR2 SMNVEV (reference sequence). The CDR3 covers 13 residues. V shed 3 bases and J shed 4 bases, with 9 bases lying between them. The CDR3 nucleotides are TGTGCCAGCAGTTTTCAGGGTACCACTGAAGCTTTCTTT. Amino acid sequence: CASSFQGTTEAFF.

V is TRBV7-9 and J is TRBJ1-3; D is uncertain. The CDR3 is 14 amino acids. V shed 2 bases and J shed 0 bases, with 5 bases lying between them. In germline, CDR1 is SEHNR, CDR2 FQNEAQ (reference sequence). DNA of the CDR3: TGTGCCAGCAGCTTATTAGTCTCTGGAAACACCATATATTTT. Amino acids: CASSLLVSGNTIYF.

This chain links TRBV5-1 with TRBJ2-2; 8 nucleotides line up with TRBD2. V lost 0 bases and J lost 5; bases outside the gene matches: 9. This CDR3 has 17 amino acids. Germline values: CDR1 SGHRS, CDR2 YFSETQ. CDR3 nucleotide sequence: TGCGCCAGCAGCTTGGCAATACCGGGACTAGGGACCGGGGAGCTGTTTTTT. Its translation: CASSLAIPGLGTGELFF.

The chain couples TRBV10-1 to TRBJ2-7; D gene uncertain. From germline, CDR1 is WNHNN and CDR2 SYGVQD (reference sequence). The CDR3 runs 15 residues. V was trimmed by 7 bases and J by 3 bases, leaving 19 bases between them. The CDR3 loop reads CASKVVGQLYYEQYF. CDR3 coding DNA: TGCGCCAGCAAGGTGGTTGGTCAACTTTACTACGAGCAGTACTTC.

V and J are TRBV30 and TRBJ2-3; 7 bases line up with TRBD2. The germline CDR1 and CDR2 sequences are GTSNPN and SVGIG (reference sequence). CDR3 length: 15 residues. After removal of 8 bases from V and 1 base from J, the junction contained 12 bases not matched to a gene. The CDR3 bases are TGTGCCAGGTCGATTCTAGCGGAAGGCACAGATACGCAGTATTTT. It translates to CARSILAEGTDTQYF.

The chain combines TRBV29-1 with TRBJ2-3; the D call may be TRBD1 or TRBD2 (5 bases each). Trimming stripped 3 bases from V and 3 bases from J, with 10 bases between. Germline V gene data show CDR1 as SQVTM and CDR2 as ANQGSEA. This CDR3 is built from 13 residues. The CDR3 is CSVERGRTDTQYF. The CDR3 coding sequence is TGCAGCGTTGAGAGGGGTAGGACAGATACGCAGTATTTT.

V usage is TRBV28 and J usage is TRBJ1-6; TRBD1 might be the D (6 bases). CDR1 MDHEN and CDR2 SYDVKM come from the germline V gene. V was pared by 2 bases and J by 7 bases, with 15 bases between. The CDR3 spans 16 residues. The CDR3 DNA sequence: TGTGCCAGCAGTTTAGAATTCGGGCAGGGGAATTCACCCCTCCACTTT. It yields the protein CASSLEFGQGNSPLHF.

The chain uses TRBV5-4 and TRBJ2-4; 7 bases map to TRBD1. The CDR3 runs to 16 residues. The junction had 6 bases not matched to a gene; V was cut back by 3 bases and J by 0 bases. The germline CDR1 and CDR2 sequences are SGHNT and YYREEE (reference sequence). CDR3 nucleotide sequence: TGTGCCAGCAGCTGGACAGGCGGGCTAGCCAAAAACATTCAGTACTTC. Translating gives CASSWTGGLAKNIQYF.

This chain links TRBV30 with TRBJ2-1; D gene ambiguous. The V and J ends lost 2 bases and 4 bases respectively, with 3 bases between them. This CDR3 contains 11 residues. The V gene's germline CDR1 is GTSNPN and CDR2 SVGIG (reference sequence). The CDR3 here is CAWSPYNEQFF. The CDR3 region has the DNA TGTGCCTGGAGTCCATACAATGAGCAGTTCTTC.

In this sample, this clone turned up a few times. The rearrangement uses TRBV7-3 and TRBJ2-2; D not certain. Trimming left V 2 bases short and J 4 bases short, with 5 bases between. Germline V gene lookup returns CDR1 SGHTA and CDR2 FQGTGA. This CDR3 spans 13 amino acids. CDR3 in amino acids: CASSLYLTGELFF. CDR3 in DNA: TGTGCCAGCAGCTTATACCTCACCGGGGAGCTGTTTTTT.

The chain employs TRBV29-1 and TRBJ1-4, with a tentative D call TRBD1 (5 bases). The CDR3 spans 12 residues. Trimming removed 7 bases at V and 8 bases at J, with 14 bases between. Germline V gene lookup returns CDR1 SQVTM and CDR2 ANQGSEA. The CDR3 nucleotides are TGCAGCGCCGGGACCCGGGCGGAAAAACTGTTTTTT. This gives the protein CSAGTRAEKLFF.

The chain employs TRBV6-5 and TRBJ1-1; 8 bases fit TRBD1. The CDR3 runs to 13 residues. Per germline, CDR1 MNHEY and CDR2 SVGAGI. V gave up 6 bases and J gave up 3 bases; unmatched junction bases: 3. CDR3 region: CASRIQGDTEAFF. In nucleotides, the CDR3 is TGTGCCAGCAGGATACAGGGGGACACTGAAGCTTTCTTT.

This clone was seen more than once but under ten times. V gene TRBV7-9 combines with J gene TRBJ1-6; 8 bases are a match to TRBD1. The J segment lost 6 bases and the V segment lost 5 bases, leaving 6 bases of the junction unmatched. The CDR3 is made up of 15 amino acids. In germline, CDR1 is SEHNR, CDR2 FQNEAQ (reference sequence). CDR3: CASSTRQGSNSPLHF. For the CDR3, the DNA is TGTGCCAGCAGCACCAGACAGGGGAGTAATTCACCCCTCCACTTT. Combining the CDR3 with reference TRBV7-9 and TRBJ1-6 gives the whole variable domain DTGVSQNPRHKITKRGQNVTFRCDPISEHNRLYWYRQTLGQGPEFLTYFQNEAQLEKSRLLSDRFSAERPKGSFSTLEIQRTEQGDSAMYLCASSTRQGSNSPLHFGNGTRLTVT.

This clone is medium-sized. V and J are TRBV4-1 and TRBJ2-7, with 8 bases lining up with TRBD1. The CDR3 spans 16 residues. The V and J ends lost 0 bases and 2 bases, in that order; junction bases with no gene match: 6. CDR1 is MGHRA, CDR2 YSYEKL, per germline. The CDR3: CASSQDQTGVTYEQYF. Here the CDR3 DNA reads TGCGCCAGCAGCCAAGATCAGACAGGGGTCACCTACGAGCAGTACTTC.

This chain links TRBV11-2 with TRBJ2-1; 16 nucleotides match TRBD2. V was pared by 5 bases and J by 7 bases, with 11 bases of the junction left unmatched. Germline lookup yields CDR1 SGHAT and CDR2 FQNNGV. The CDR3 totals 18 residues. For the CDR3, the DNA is TGTGCCAGCAGCCGACGCCCCCCGGGACTAGCGGGGGGGAATGAGCAGTTCTTC. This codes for CASSRRPPGLAGGNEQFF.

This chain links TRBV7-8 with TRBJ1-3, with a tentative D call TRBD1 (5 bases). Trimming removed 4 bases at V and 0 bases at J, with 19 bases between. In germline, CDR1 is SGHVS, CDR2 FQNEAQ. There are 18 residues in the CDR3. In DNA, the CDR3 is TGTGCCAGCAGCTCATTTGGGGGGAGAGGGATCTCTGGAAACACCATATATTTT. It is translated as CASSSFGGRGISGNTIYF.

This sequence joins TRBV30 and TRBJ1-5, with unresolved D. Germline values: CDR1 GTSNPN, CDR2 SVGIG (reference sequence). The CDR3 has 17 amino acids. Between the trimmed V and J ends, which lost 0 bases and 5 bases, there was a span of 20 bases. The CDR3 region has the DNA TGTGCCTGGAGTGTACGATGGCCAGGAAGAGCGGATCAGCCCCAGCATTTT. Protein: CAWSVRWPGRADQPQHF.

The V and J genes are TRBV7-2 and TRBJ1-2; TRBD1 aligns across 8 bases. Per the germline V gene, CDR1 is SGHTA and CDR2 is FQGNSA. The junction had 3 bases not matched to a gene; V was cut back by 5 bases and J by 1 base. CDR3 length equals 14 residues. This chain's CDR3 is CASSPGQVNYGYTF. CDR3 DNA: TGTGCCAGCAGCCCGGGACAGGTTAACTATGGCTACACCTTC.

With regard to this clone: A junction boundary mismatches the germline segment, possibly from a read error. CDR3 protein: CASSSSGGYSEQFF. The CDR3 nucleotides read TGTGCCAGCAGCTCCAGCGGGGGCTACAGTGAGCAGTTCTTC. The chain employs TRBV5-5 and TRBJ2-1, with 8 nucleotides matching TRBD2. There are 14 residues in the CDR3. CDR1 is SGHKS, CDR2 YYEKEE, per germline (reference sequence).

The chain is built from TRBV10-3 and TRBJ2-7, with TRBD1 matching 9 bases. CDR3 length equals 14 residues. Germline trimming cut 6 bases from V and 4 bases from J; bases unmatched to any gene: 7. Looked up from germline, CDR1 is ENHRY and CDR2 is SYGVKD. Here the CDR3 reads CAISQGQGEYEQYF. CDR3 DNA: TGTGCCATCAGCCAGGGACAGGGTGAATACGAGCAGTACTTC.

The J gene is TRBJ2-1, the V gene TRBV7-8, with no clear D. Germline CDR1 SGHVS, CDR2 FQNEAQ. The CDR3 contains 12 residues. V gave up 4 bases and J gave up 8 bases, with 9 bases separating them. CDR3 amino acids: CASSSWRDEQFF. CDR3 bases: TGTGCCAGCAGCTCATGGAGAGATGAGCAGTTCTTC.

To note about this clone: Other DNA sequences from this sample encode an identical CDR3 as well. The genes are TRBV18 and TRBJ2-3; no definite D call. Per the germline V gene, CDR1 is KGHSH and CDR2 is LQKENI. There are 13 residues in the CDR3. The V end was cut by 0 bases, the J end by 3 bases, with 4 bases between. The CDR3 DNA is TGTGCCAGCTCACCACCGACGACAGATACGCAGTATTTT. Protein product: CASSPPTTDTQYF.

CDR3 sequence: CASSSGQGMTGELFF. CDR3 bases: TGCGCCAGCAGCTCGGGACAGGGTATGACCGGGGAGCTGTTTTTT. The chain recombines TRBV5-1 with TRBJ2-2; 9 bases map to TRBD1. This CDR3 region has 15 residues. V shed 3 bases and J 5 bases; nucleotides not matched to a gene: 5. Germline V gene data show CDR1 as SGHRS and CDR2 as YFSETQ.

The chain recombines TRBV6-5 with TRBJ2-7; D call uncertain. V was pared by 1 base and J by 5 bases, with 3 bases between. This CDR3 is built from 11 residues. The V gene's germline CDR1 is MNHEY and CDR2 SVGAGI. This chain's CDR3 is CASSYFDEQYF. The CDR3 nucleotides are TGTGCCAGCAGTTACTTTGACGAGCAGTACTTC.

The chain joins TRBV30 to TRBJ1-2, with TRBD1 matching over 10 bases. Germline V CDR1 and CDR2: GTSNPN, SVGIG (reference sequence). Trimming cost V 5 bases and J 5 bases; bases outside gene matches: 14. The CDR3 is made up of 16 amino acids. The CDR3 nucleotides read TGTGCCTGGTACTCGGGACAGGGGCCTATCCTTTATGGCTACACCTTC. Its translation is CAWYSGQGPILYGYTF. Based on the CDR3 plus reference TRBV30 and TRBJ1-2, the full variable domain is SQTIHQWPATLVQPVGSPLSLECTVEGTSNPNLYWYRQAAGRGLQLLFYSVGIGQISSEVPQNLSASRPQDRQFILSSKKLLLSDSGFYLCAWYSGQGPILYGYTFGSGTRLTVV.

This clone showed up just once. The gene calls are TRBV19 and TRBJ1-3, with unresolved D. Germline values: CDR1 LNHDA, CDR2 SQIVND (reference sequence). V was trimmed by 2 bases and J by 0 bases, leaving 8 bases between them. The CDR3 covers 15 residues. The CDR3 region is CASSIRGVSGNTIYF. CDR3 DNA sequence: TGTGCCAGTAGTATACGCGGGGTCTCTGGAAACACCATATATTTT.